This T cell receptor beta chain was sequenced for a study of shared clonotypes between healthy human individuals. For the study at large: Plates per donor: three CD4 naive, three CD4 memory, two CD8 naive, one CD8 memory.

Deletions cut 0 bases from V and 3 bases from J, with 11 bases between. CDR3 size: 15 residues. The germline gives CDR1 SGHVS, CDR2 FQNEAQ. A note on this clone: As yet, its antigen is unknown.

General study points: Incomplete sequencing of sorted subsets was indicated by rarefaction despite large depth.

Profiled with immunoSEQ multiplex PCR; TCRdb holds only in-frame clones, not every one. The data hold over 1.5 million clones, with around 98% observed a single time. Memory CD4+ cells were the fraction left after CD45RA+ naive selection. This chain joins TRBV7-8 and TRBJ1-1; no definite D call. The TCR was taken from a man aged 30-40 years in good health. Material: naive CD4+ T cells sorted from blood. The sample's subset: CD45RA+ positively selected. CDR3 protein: CASSLAHRTHTEAFF. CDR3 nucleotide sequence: TGTGCCAGCAGCTTAGCGCATAGGACGCACACTGAAGCTTTCTTT.